The present T cell receptor beta chain was sequenced within a study of CD8+CD57+ T cells in acquired aplastic anemia. About the study: On average, sorted CD4+ and CD8+ cells gave roughly 3 ug of DNA. Study-level points and caveats: Between patients and controls, around 31 CD8+ CDR3 sequences were found in common.

Patients who underwent sequencing had shown CD8+CD57+ cell expansion by flow cytometry. Every one of the patients had aplastic anemia (severe, acquired). On this clonotype: Antigen specificity is unknown. Since a much larger clone is just one base distant, this may be a read error. No conserved phenylalanine or tryptophan ends this CDR3, so it is likely a read error.

This CDR3 spans 16 amino acids. The germline V gene encodes CDR1 SGHRS and CDR2 YFSETQ. Genomic DNA served as template for TCR beta VDJ and CDR3 profiling. MiXCR, applied by TCRdb to the reads, yields one record per CDR3 protein. The table records 150,000 or so distinct CDR3 sequences, about 54% of them present only once. The TCR was taken from a human donor with aplastic anemia. The chain is built from TRBV5-1 and TRBJ2-7; D ambiguous. The J call could be wrong; TRBJ2-1 is a better fit for the DNA end. Source material: sorted CD4+, CD8+, or CD8+CD57+ T cells (not recorded which) from PBMCs. Here the CDR3 DNA reads TGCGCCAGCAGCTTGGTGGGCGCAAGCTCCTACAATGAGCAGTTCTCC. It translates to CASSLVGASSYNEQFS.